This T cell receptor beta chain emerged from a study of blood T cell repertoires in COVID-19. Study in general: Sample material is recorded as cDNA or gDNA derived from T cells, B-cell-depleted T cells, or PBMCs.

There are 17 residues in the CDR3. Participants' reported clinical history set cohort assignment. The study counted Cohort 3 donors as recovered given two negative PCRs, clearance, or symptom resolution. Methods used by the authors: Estimation of nucleated cell counts was performed using reference gene primer amplification. Measured with immunoSEQ multiplex PCR; TCRdb has only the in-frame clones, and not every one. Clonal size and the V and J genes are those of that table, whereas D and trimming came from the DNA. Here the sample spans some 200,000 clones, around 89% being singletons. The V gene is TRBV21-1, the J gene TRBJ1-1; the table's D gene call, TRBD1, was not cross checked with the DNA. TRBV21-1 is marked as a pseudogene. Sequencing was done on a sample of PBMCs or T cells enriched from blood (not recorded which). The source is a woman aged 30 to 39 who had recovered from COVID-19. The CDR3: CASSTGTAYPRGTEAFF. The CDR3 region has the DNA TGTGCCAGCAGCACTGGGACAGCCTATCCGAGAGGCACTGAAGCTTTCTTT.